The rows below give T cell receptor beta chains drawn from one sample of a study of blood T cell repertoires in COVID-19. The table came from immunoSEQ multiplex PCR; TCRdb's copy has only in-frame clones and leaves some out. The sample shows about 68,000 clones, roughly 85% of them seen only once. The sequencing input was peripheral blood. Receptors were obtained from a man between 45 and 60 years old with acute or convalescent COVID-19. Each CDR3 is given with its conserved first and last residue. D genes are given only for firm matches. Clone size, where shown, is once, few, many, or a class for clones that have expanded.

. TRBJ2-1 TRBD2 TRBV6-1 CASSAQISSGEPLNEQFF TGTGCCAGCAGTGCGCAAATCTCTAGCGGGGAGCCCTTAAATGAGCAGTTCTTC
. TRBJ2-1 TRBD1 TRBV24-1 CATQRGQYNEQFF TGTGCCACTCAGAGGGGGCAATACAATGAGCAGTTCTTC
. TRBJ2-5 . TRBV7-3 CASSTDRGETQYF TGTGCCAGCAGCACGGACAGAGGGGAGACCCAGTACTTC
. TRBJ2-1 . TRBV7-3 CASSLTTGYYNEQFF TGTGCCAGCAGCTTAACCACAGGGTATTATAATGAGCAGTTCTTC
. TRBJ2-3 TRBD2 TRBV19 CASAGGGGTDTQYF TGTGCCAGTGCCGGTGGGGGGGGGACAGATACGCAGTATTTT
. TRBJ2-7 . TRBV11-2 CASSLNRDGSYEQYF TGTGCCAGCAGCTTAAACAGGGACGGCTCCTACGAGCAGTACTTC
. TRBJ1-2 TRBD1 TRBV19 CASSSPRTGVGYTF TGTGCCAGTAGTTCGCCGAGGACAGGGGTTGGCTACACCTTC
. TRBJ2-1 . TRBV30 CAWRQSSYNEQFF TGTGCCTGGAGACAGAGCTCCTACAATGAGCAGTTCTTC
. TRBJ2-5 . TRBV5-1 CASRGLEAGETQYF TGCGCCAGCAGGGGTCTGGAGGCGGGGGAGACCCAGTACTTC
. TRBJ1-1 TRBD1 TRBV5-4 CASSVHRGQAAEAFF TGTGCCAGCAGCGTTCACAGGGGACAGGCCGCTGAAGCTTTCTTT
. TRBJ2-1 TRBD1 TRBV11-3 CASSLRGQGLHNEQFF TGTGCCAGCAGCTTACGGGGACAGGGTTTACACAATGAGCAGTTCTTC
. TRBJ1-2 . TRBV5-1 CASSFAGGDGYTF TGCGCCAGCAGCTTCGCCGGAGGGGATGGCTACACCTTC
. TRBJ2-5 . TRBV13 CASSLTRRETQYF TGTGCCAGCAGCTTAACTCGGCGGGAGACCCAGTACTTC
. TRBJ1-5 TRBD1 TRBV12-3/TRBV12-4 CASSRGHNQPQHF TGTGCCAGCAGCAGGGGGCACAATCAGCCCCAGCATTTT
. TRBJ2-1 . TRBV9 CASSPVDSSLIEQFF TGTGCCAGCAGCCCTGTAGACTCCTCGCTTATTGAGCAGTTCTTC
once TRBJ2-1 TRBD2 TRBV24-1 CATMVAGGSGEQFF TGTGCCACCATGGTAGCGGGGGGATCGGGTGAGCAGTTCTTC
. TRBJ2-1 TRBD2 TRBV14 CASRLSGGAYNEQFF TGTGCCAGCAGACTTAGCGGGGGGGCCTACAATGAGCAGTTCTTC
. TRBJ2-5 TRBD1 TRBV14 CASSQAGTGMETQYF TGTGCCAGCAGCCAAGCCGGGACAGGGATGGAGACCCAGTACTTC
few TRBJ2-5 TRBD2 TRBV3-1/TRBV3-2 CASSPLDSLAGGPETQYF TGTGCCAGCAGCCCCCTAGACTCGCTAGCGGGGGGCCCTGAGACCCAGTACTTC
. TRBJ1-2 . TRBV3-1/TRBV3-2 CASSPNTGPFGYTF TGTGCCAGCAGCCCAAACACAGGGCCGTTTGGCTACACCTTC
. TRBJ2-2 . TRBV5-4 CASSKGLSPTGELFF TGTGCCAGCAGCAAAGGACTTTCGCCAACCGGGGAGCTGTTTTTT
. TRBJ2-1 . TRBV5-8 CASSLYSVQYNEQFF TGTGCCAGCAGCTTGTATTCAGTGCAGTACAATGAGCAGTTCTTC
once TRBJ2-1 TRBD2 TRBV9 CASSVNVRTSGGANEQFF TGTGCCAGCAGCGTAAACGTACGAACCAGCGGGGGGGCCAATGAGCAGTTCTTC
. TRBJ1-2 . TRBV19 CASSIGPGGYGYTF TGTGCCAGTAGTATAGGGCCCGGGGGTTATGGCTACACCTTC
. TRBJ1-3 TRBD1 TRBV18 CASSPNAGQSGNTIYF TGTGCCAGCTCACCTAATGCGGGACAGTCTGGAAACACCATATATTTT
. TRBJ2-3 TRBD2 TRBV19 CASSKVAGYTDTQYF TGTGCCAGTAGTAAAGTAGCGGGGTACACAGATACGCAGTATTTT
. TRBJ1-1 TRBD1 TRBV19 CASSWTGETEAFF TGTGCCAGTAGTTGGACAGGGGAGACTGAAGCTTTCTTT
. TRBJ2-2 TRBD1 TRBV11-3 CASSSPTGGISTGELFF TGTGCCAGCAGCTCTCCAACAGGGGGCATCAGCACCGGGGAGCTGTTTTTT
. TRBJ2-7 . TRBV5-4 CASSLESARSYEQYF TGTGCCAGCAGCTTGGAGAGCGCTCGCTCCTACGAGCAGTACTTC
. TRBJ1-3 . TRBV7-8 CASSLRSPSGNTIYF TGTGCCAGCAGCTTGAGATCCCCCTCTGGAAACACCATATATTTT
. TRBJ1-3 TRBD1 TRBV5-1 CASSLQGAGNTIYF TGCGCCAGCAGCTTACAGGGGGCTGGAAACACCATATATTTT